Sequencing of this TCR beta chain was carried out in a study of T cells in Graves' hyperthyroidism and ophthalmopathy. Researchers took RNA transcripts and amplified the TCR beta CDR3 regions from them. RT-PCR in the first round (using the HTBI primer set) targeted the TCR CDR3. TCRdb reprocessed the multiplex PCR reads with MiXCR, giving one entry per CDR3 protein. The table has around 280,000 distinct CDR3 sequences, approximately 13% seen once. PBMCs came from about 10 ml fresh peripheral blood. This clonotype was counted ten times or more. In germline, CDR1 is LGHDT, CDR2 YNNKEL (reference sequence). Trimming stripped 2 bases from V and 2 bases from J, with 5 bases between. CDR3 size: 13 residues.

The chain joins TRBV3-1 to TRBJ2-3, with TRBD2 as a possible D gene (5 bases). The receptor was isolated from a woman aged 40 to 50 with Graves' hyperthyroidism. The sequenced material came from blood. CDR3 sequence (DNA): TGTGCCAGCAGCCAACGGGACACAGATACGCAGTATTTT. Translation: CASSQRDTDTQYF.